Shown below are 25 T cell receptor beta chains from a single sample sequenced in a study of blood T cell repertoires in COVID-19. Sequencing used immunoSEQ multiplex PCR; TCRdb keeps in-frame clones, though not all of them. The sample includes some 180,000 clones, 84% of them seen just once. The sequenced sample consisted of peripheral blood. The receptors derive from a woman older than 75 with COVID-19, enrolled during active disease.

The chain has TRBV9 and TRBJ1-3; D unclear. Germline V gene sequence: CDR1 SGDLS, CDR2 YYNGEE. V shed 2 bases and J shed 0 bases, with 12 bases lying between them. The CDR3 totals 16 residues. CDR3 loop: CASSVASWPSGNTIYF. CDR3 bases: TGTGCCAGCAGCGTTGCCAGTTGGCCCTCTGGAAACACCATATATTTT.

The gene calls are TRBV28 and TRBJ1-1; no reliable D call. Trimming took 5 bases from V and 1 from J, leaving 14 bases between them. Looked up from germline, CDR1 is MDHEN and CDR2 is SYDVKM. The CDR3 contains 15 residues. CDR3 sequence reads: CASSPRVARNTEAFF. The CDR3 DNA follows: TGTGCCAGCAGTCCCCGGGTTGCTCGGAACACTGAAGCTTTCTTT.

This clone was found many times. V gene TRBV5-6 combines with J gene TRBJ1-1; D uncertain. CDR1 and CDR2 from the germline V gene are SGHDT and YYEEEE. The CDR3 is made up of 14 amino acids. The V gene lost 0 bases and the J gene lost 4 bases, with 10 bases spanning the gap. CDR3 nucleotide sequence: TGTGCCAGCAGCTTGGATGCGGCTGGCACTGAAGCTTTCTTT. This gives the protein CASSLDAAGTEAFF.

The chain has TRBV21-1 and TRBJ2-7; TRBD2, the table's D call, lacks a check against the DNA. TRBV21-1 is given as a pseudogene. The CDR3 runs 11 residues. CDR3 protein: CVEGKTYEQYF. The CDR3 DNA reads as TGTGTCGAGGGAAAAACTTACGAGCAGTACTTC.

The CDR3 nucleotides read TGTGCCTGGAGACCTCCTAGCGGGGGGACCTACAATGAGCAGTTCTTC. Protein: CAWRPPSGGTYNEQFF. J is TRBJ2-1 and V is TRBV30, with 11 nucleotides matching TRBD2. The germline gives CDR1 GTSNPN, CDR2 SVGIG (reference sequence). The CDR3 length is 16 residues. V trimming: 3 bases; J trimming: 2 bases; junction bases outside the gene matches: 6.

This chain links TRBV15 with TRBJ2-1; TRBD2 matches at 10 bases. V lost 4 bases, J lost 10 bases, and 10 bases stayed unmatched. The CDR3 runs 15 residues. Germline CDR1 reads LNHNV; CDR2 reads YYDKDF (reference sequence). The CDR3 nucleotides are TGTGCCACCAGCAAAAATCTAGCGGGAGTGGGGGAGCAGTTCTTC. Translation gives CATSKNLAGVGEQFF.

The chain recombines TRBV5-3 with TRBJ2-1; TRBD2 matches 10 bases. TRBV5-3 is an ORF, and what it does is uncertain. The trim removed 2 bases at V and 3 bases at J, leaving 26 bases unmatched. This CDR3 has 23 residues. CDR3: CARSLWAGILAGVRGQSYNEQFF. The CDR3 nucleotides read TGTGCCAGAAGCTTATGGGCGGGGATCCTAGCGGGAGTAAGGGGACAAAGCTACAATGAGCAGTTCTTC.

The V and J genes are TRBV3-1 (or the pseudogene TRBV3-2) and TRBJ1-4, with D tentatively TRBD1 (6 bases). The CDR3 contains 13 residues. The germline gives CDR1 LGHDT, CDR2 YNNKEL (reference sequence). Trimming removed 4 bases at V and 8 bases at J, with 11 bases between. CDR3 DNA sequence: TGTGCCAGCAGCCTCAGGGGAGTGGAAAAACTGTTTTTT. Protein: CASSLRGVEKLFF.

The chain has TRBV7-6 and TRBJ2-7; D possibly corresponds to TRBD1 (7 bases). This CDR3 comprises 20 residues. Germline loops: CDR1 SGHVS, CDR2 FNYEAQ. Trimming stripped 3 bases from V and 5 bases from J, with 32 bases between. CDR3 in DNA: TGTGCCAGCAGCTTTAGATTCGTCTTCTCAGACAGGGAGGCAGCCAACGAGCAGTACTTC. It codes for CASSFRFVFSDREAANEQYF.

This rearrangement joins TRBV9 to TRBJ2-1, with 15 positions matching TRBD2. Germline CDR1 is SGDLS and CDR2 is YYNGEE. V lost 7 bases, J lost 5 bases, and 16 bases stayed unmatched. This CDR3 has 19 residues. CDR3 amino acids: CASGDNPGLAGGKNNEQFF. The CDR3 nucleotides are TGTGCCAGCGGTGACAATCCGGGACTAGCGGGAGGAAAAAACAATGAGCAGTTCTTC. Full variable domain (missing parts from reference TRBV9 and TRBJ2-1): DSGVTQTPKHLITATGQRVTLRCSPRSGDLSVYWYQQSLDQGLQFLIQYYNGEERAKGNILERFSAQQFPDLHSELNLSSLELGDSALYFCASGDNPGLAGGKNNEQFFGPGTRLTVL.

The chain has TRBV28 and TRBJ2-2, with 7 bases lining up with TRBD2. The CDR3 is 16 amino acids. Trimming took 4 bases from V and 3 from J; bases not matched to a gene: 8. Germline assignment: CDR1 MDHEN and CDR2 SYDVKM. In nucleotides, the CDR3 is TGTGCCAGCAGTTCCCTTGGGAGGGCAGACACCGGGGAGCTGTTTTTT. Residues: CASSSLGRADTGELFF.

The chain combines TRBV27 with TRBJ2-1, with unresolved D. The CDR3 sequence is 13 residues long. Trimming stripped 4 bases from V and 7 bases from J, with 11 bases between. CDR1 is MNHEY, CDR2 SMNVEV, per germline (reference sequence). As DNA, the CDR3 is TGTGCCAGCAGTTCCAACCTAGGAAATGAGCAGTTCTTC. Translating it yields CASSSNLGNEQFF.

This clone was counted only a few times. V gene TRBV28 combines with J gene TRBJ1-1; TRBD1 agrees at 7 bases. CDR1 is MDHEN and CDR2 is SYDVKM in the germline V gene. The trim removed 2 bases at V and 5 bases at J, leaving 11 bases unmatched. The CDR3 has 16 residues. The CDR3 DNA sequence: TGTGCCAGCAGTTTAAGACAGGGTATTCTTATAACTGAAGCTTTCTTT. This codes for CASSLRQGILITEAFF.

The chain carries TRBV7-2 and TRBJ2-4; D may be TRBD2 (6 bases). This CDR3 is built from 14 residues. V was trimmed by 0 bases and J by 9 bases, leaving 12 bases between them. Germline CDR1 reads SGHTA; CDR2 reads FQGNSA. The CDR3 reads CASSLAPLGSIQYF. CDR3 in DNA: TGTGCCAGCAGCTTAGCGCCTCTCGGGAGCATTCAGTACTTC.

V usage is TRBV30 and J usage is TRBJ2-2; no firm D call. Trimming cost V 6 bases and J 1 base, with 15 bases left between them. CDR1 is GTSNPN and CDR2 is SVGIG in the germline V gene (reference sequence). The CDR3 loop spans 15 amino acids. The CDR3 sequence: CACPPRTQNTGELFF. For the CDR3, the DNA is TGTGCCTGCCCCCCCCGAACACAGAACACCGGGGAGCTGTTTTTT.

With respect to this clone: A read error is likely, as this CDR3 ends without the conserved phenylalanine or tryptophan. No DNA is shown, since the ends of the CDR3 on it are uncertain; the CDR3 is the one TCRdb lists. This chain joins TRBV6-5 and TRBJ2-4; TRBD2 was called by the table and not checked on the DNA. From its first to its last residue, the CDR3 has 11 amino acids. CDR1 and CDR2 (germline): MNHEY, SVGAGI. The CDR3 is CASTAGRSYLL.

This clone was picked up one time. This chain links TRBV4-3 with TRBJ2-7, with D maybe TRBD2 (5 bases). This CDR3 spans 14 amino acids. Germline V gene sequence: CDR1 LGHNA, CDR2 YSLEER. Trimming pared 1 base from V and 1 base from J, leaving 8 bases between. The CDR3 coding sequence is TGCGCCAGCAGCCAAGCTTGGAGGTCCTACGAGCAGTACTTC. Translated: CASSQAWRSYEQYF.

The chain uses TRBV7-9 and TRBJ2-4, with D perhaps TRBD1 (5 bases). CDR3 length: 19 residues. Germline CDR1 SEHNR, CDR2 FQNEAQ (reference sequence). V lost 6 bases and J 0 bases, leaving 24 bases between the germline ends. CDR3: CASSLGAGLEQKAKNIQYF. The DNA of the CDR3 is TGTGCCAGCAGTCTTGGGGCAGGGTTAGAACAAAAAGCCAAAAACATTCAGTACTTC.

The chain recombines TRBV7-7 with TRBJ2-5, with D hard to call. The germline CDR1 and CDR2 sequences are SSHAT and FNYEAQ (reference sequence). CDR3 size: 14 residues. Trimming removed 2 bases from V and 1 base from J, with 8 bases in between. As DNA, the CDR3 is TGTGCCAGCAGCTTACGAAACAGCCAAGAGACCCAGTACTTC. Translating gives CASSLRNSQETQYF.

The CDR3 DNA reads TGTGCCAGCAGCCCCCCCAACTCCTACAATGAGCAGTTCTTC. Its translation is CASSPPNSYNEQFF. The rearrangement links TRBV9 to TRBJ2-1, with unresolved D. This CDR3 spans 14 amino acids. The ends were cut back, 4 bases at V and 0 bases at J, with 8 bases in the middle. Germline V lookup: CDR1 SGDLS, CDR2 YYNGEE.

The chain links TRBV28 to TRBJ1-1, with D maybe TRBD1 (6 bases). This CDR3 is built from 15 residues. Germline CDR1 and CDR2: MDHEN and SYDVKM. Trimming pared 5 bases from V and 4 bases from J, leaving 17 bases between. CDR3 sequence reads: CASSPPNTGSTEAFF. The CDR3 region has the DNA TGTGCCAGCAGTCCTCCTAACACAGGGAGCACTGAAGCTTTCTTT.

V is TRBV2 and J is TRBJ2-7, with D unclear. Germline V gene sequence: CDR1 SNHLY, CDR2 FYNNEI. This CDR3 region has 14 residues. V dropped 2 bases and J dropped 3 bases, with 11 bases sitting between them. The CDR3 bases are TGTGCCAGCAGTGAATACTACACCTTCTACGAGCAGTACTTC. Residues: CASSEYYTFYEQYF.

The CDR3 here is CASSPLLGQGTSGRAVYEQYF. CDR3 DNA sequence: TGTGCCAGCAGCCCCCTGTTGGGACAGGGAACTAGCGGGAGGGCCGTCTACGAGCAGTACTTC. This rearrangement joins TRBV9 to TRBJ2-7; 13 bases fit TRBD2. Germline-derived CDR1 and CDR2 are SGDLS and YYNGEE. Unmatched junction bases numbered 22, after V lost 4 bases and J lost 3 bases. This CDR3 has 21 amino acids.

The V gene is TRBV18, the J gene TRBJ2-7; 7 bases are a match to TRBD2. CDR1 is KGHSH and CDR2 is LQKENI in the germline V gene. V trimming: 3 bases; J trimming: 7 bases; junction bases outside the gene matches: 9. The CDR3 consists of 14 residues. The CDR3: CASSPPTRAGEQYF. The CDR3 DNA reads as TGTGCCAGCTCACCCCCCACCCGAGCGGGAGAGCAGTACTTC.

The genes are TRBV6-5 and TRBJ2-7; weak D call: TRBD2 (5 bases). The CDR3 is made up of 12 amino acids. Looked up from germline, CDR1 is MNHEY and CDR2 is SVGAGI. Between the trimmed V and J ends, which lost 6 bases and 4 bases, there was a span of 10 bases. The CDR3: CASSSGIYEQYF. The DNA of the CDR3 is TGTGCCAGCAGCTCGGGGATTTACGAGCAGTACTTC.